This T cell receptor beta chain was identified during a study of radiation and T cells in renal cell carcinoma. Study-wide results and caveats: In blood, top tumor clones expanded by 2 weeks, shrinking by 4.

Time point described: baseline pretreatment blood. Specified treatment: 15 Gy SBRT to primary tumor, nephrectomy 4 weeks later. Method: immunoSEQ multiplex PCR; TCRdb's copy keeps in-frame clones and lacks some. The sample has 150,000 or so clones, 88% seen once. In germline, CDR1 is SGHTA, CDR2 FQGNSA. The CDR3 covers 15 residues. The V and J ends lost 1 base and 10 bases, in that order; junction bases with no gene match: 7. Concerning this clone itself: Its target is unknown.

Sample: blood, taken from a patient whose treatment included radiotherapy and nephrectomy. The genes are TRBV7-2 and TRBJ1-6; 7 nucleotides match TRBD1. This clonotype originated in a woman aged 70-85 years with renal cell carcinoma. CDR3 protein: CASSLEVGGVSPLHF. CDR3 in DNA: TGTGCCAGCAGCTTAGAGGTAGGGGGCGTCTCACCCCTCCACTTT.